This T cell receptor (beta chain) was observed in a study of T cell changes during pregnancy in multiple sclerosis. Sequencing was performed with immunoSEQ multiplex PCR; in TCRdb, only in-frame clones are kept and a portion is missing. The repertoire includes approximately 34,000 clones, under 90% of them detected once, and 4.5% sits in the top ten. Germline lookup yields CDR1 SGHAT and CDR2 FQNNGV. This CDR3 has 16 amino acids. The V end lost 0 bases, the J end lost 3 bases, and 15 bases lay between the germline ends. The sequence was collected from a female donor with multiple sclerosis, enrolled in a pregnancy study. The V and J genes are TRBV11-2 and TRBJ2-7; perhaps TRBD2 as D (6 bases). The specimen comprised CD8+ T cells from peripheral blood mononuclear cells, sampled after pregnancy. This chain's CDR3 is CASSLDIWGSGYEQYF. The CDR3 DNA follows: TGTGCCAGCAGCTTAGATATTTGGGGTAGCGGCTACGAGCAGTACTTC.